These T cell receptor beta chains were read from a single sample in a study of T cell responses to AZD1222 COVID-19 vaccine. The assay was immunoSEQ multiplex PCR, and TCRdb's table has in-frame clones only and misses some. The data show about 54,000 clones, with about 89% seen just once and more than 14% held by the top ten. Sequences were derived from peripheral blood, sampled 28 days after the second AZD1222 dose. These receptors originate from an adult who received the AZD1222 COVID-19 vaccine. The conserved cysteine and the conserved F or W are not part of the CDR3 here.

>TRBJ1-2|TRBV7-9
ASSLRDGYGYT
>TRBJ2-7|TRBV3-1/TRBV3-2
ASSRRLAGGGEQY
>TRBJ2-3|TRBV7-7
ASSPDSGGLGDTQY
>TRBJ1-2|TRBV7-8
ASSLARQAYGYT
>TRBJ2-1|TRBV24-1
ATSDPSGRSSYNEQF
>TRBJ1-2|TRBV3-1/TRBV3-2
ASSQTGQQIYGYT
>TRBJ1-2|TRBV7-9
ASSLARTNYGYT
>TRBJ1-5|TRBV6-2/TRBV6-3
ASRPRTGASNQPQH
>TRBJ2-7|TRBV19
ASSHSGRYEQY
>TRBJ2-7|TRBV7-2
ASSLALGGEGLYEQY
>TRBJ1-1|TRBV3-1/TRBV3-2
ASSQVGSWGGVNTEAF
>TRBJ2-6|TRBV18
ASSPTPGASGANVLT
>TRBJ1-4|TRBV6-1
ASSEVRGSGNEKLF
>TRBJ1-1|TRBV9
ASSGGGFSVGTEAF
>TRBJ2-1|TRBV7-2
ASHPGSYNEQF
>TRBJ1-5|TRBV19
ASTRLAGRNQPQH
>TRBJ2-2|TRBV29-1
SVNRAGAGELF
>TRBJ2-2|TRBV4-2
ASREAGTNTGELF
>TRBJ1-4|TRBV5-1
ASSLGSATNEKLF
>TRBJ2-1|TRBV3-1/TRBV3-2
ASSPSGSRNEQF
>TRBJ2-3|TRBV24-1
ATKGLATDTQY
>TRBJ1-5|TRBV5-1
ASSLVAGPNQPQH
>TRBJ1-5|TRBV7-2
ASSLSGTVGQPQH
>TRBJ1-3|TRBV6-5
ASQGASVLGNTIY
>TRBJ1-5|TRBV7-8
ASSLVVRGLGQPQH
>TRBJ2-2|TRBV30
ASGGAPIGELF
>TRBJ2-1|TRBV4-3
ASSQDLIAADEQF
>TRBJ1-5|TRBV6-5
ASSPHNDNRPQH
>TRBJ2-1|TRBV7-9
ASRSGTSGLRGEQF
>TRBJ1-2|TRBV30
AWRKTGAYGYT
>TRBJ2-1|TRBV3-1/TRBV3-2
ASSALVSSYNEQF
>TRBJ2-2|TRBV24-1
AIQPRDRVSGELF
>TRBJ2-1|TRBV30
AWRVTSGVYNEQF
>TRBJ1-2|TRBV19
ASSIQGDYGYT
>TRBJ1-4|TRBV6-4
ASSDPGRRMNEKLF
>TRBJ2-1|TRBV19
ASRPTGGSEQF
>TRBJ1-3|TRBV4-1
ASSLLLRNTIY
>TRBJ2-7|TRBV7-9
ASSLGGLAGGLTEQY
>TRBJ2-7|TRBV15
ATKKFQGSYEQY
>TRBJ1-2|TRBV19
ASSSAYYGYT
>TRBJ1-2|TRBV7-2
ASSFYLGLPYGYT
>TRBJ1-2|TRBV6-2/TRBV6-3
ASSYGQVGSYGYT
>TRBJ2-7|TRBV6-1
ASSELDRSYEQY
>TRBJ2-3|TRBV29-1
SVEGVGDTQY
>TRBJ1-1|TRBV5-1
ASSSTVTNTEAF
>TRBJ2-3|TRBV24-1
ATSGASGTTDTQY
>TRBJ1-5|TRBV7-2
ASSLAPNQPQH
>TRBJ1-3|TRBV2
ASSERTGGFGNTIY
>TRBJ1-1|TRBV20-1
SGSWNTEAF
>TRBJ2-2|TRBV11-2
ASSLDFSAGELF
>TRBJ2-2|TRBV7-6
ASSSTQGVGELF
>TRBJ2-1|TRBV21-1
ASSLFGTSGGSSYNEQF
>TRBJ2-5|TRBV24-1
ATSDPRLGGQETQY
>TRBJ2-7|TRBV4-1
ASSQRTLAFEQY
>TRBJ2-7|TRBV2
ASSLSGDEQY
>TRBJ1-3|TRBV18
ASSPGQLGNTIY
>TRBJ2-1|TRBV7-3
ASSPSSGDLVQQF
>TRBJ1-1|TRBV18
ASSPGPMNTEAF
>TRBJ1-2|TRBV7-2
ASSFDRAYGYT